This T cell receptor beta chain was profiled in a study of TIL therapy for anti-PD-1-resistant metastatic lung cancer. CDR3 length equals 14 residues. The V and J ends lost 2 bases and 1 base respectively, with 8 bases between them. CDR1 SGHVS and CDR2 FQNEAQ come from the germline V gene. Specified time point: pre-treatment sample, taken before nivolumab and TIL therapy. This was the immunoSEQ v3 assay. TCRdb's table, derived via immunoSEQ multiplex PCR, lists solely in-frame clones and lacks some. The sample lists under 65,000 clones, roughly four fifths occurring once. The source was blood, collected at baseline. The genes are TRBV7-8 and TRBJ2-5; D unclear. The clonotype originates from a person aged 25-85 years with non-small cell lung cancer. Written as DNA, the CDR3 is TGTGCCAGCAGCTTAATGGCGGCCCAAGAGACCCAGTACTTC. This gives the protein CASSLMAAQETQYF.